The 22 T cell receptor beta chains in this list originate from one sample, sequenced in a study of blood T cell repertoires in COVID-19. The protocol was immunoSEQ multiplex PCR, while the TCRdb copy is restricted to in-frame clones and leaves out a portion. The data contain around 260,000 clones, around 84% of them singletons. Sequenced: PBMCs or T cells enriched from blood (not recorded which). The receptors shown here come from a man aged 30-40 years with acute COVID-19.

CDR3 residues: CASSITGQAGELFF. Written as DNA, the CDR3 is TGCGCCAGCAGCATAACCGGACAGGCCGGGGAGCTGTTTTTT. The rearrangement links TRBV5-1 to TRBJ2-2, with TRBD1 identical over 7 bases. The V segment lost 4 bases and the J segment 6 bases; nucleotides outside the gene matches: 6. Germline CDR1 and CDR2: SGHRS and YFSETQ. The CDR3 loop spans 14 amino acids.

The chain combines TRBV11-2 with TRBJ2-1; 8 nucleotides align to TRBD2. CDR1 and CDR2 from the germline V gene are SGHAT and FQNNGV. The CDR3 contains 15 residues. The trim removed 3 bases at V and 7 bases at J, leaving 8 bases unmatched. The CDR3 region is CASSFSAAGVNEQFF. In DNA, the CDR3 is TGTGCCAGCAGCTTTTCTGCAGCGGGAGTGAATGAGCAGTTCTTC.

This chain links TRBV6-2 or TRBV6-3 with TRBJ2-7, with unresolved D. CDR3 size: 13 residues. The germline V and J ends were trimmed by 2 bases and 1 base, with 6 bases remaining between them. The germline V gene has CDR1 MNHEY and CDR2 SVGEGT. CDR3 loop: CASSYQISYEQYV. The CDR3 DNA sequence: TGTGCCAGCAGTTACCAGATTTCCTACGAGCAGTACGTC.

The genes are TRBV7-8 and TRBJ2-1; D possibly corresponds to TRBD1 (6 bases). Germline CDR1 SGHVS, CDR2 FQNEAQ. There are 12 residues in the CDR3. The V and J ends lost 4 bases and 7 bases respectively, with 8 bases between them. The CDR3: CASSSRGNEQFF. CDR3 bases: TGTGCCAGCAGCTCTAGGGGGAATGAGCAGTTCTTC.

This clone appeared a few times. V usage is TRBV5-4 and J usage is TRBJ1-5, with D hard to call. Germline CDR1 SGHNT, CDR2 YYREEE (reference sequence). The CDR3 contains 15 residues. The V and J ends lost 2 bases and 2 bases respectively, with 11 bases between them. CDR3 amino acids: CASSFGGVGNQPQHF. CDR3 nucleotides: TGTGCCAGCAGCTTCGGAGGCGTTGGCAATCAGCCCCAGCATTTT.

The chain carries TRBV11-2 and TRBJ1-6; D gene uncertain. Germline V gives CDR1 SGHAT, CDR2 FQNNGV. Trimming removed 2 bases from V and 10 bases from J, with 15 bases in between. The CDR3 runs 15 residues. The CDR3 sequence is CASSLTGFYGSPLHF. Written as DNA, the CDR3 is TGTGCCAGCAGCTTAACGGGGTTTTACGGATCACCCCTCCACTTT.

A word on this clone: The sample contains more than one DNA sequence encoding this CDR3. The J gene is TRBJ2-7, the V gene TRBV6-2 or TRBV6-3, with TRBD2 as a possible D gene (5 bases). CDR1 MNHEY and CDR2 SVGEGT come from the germline V gene. V dropped 1 base and J dropped 7 bases, with 8 bases sitting between them. This CDR3 is built from 12 residues. The CDR3 loop reads CASSYLGGEQYV. CDR3 nucleotide sequence: TGTGCCAGCAGTTACTTAGGAGGAGAGCAGTACGTC.

V and J are TRBV5-4 and TRBJ1-2; possibly TRBD1 for D (5 bases). Per germline, CDR1 SGHNT and CDR2 YYREEE (reference sequence). Trimming removed 4 bases at V and 2 bases at J, with 9 bases between. This CDR3 is built from 13 residues. As DNA, the CDR3 is TGTGCCAGCAGCGGAGGGGTAAACTATGGCTACACCTTC. As protein: CASSGGVNYGYTF.

This rearrangement joins TRBV3-1 (or the pseudogene TRBV3-2) to TRBJ2-5; TRBD2 is a possible D gene (7 bases). Germline V gene sequence: CDR1 LGHDT, CDR2 YNNKEL (reference sequence). The CDR3 consists of 15 residues. With 2 bases removed from V and 2 bases from J, the gap between germline ends came to 12 bases. The CDR3 DNA follows: TGTGCCAGCAGCCAAAGCGGGACACGACAAGAGACCCAGTACTTC. As protein: CASSQSGTRQETQYF.

This clone was seen more than once but under ten times. This rearrangement joins TRBV29-1 to TRBJ1-3; unclear D gene. CDR3 length: 11 residues. V dropped 3 bases and J dropped 3 bases, with 3 bases sitting between them. Germline V gives CDR1 SQVTM, CDR2 ANQGSEA. The chain's CDR3 is CSVDNGNTIYF. The CDR3 nucleotides are TGCAGCGTTGACAATGGAAACACCATATATTTT.

This clone was seen only once. In DNA, the CDR3 is TGTGCCAGCAGTCAAATAGGCTCAGGGGGTATTCAGTACTTC. This codes for CASSQIGSGGIQYF. V and J are TRBV6-2 or TRBV6-3 and TRBJ2-4, with 7 bases that match TRBD1. The CDR3 is 14 amino acids. V was clipped by 5 bases and J by 10 bases; unmatched bases: 11. From germline, CDR1 is MNHEY and CDR2 SVGEGT.

The genes are TRBV5-1 and TRBJ2-2; 8 nucleotides line up with TRBD1. Germline V gives CDR1 SGHRS, CDR2 YFSETQ. Unmatched junction bases numbered 7, after V lost 5 bases and J lost 7 bases. The CDR3 contains 14 residues. CDR3 sequence (DNA): TGCGCCAGCAGTCCGACAGGGGATAACGGGGAGCTGTTTTTT. Protein sequence: CASSPTGDNGELFF.

This clone was observed a handful of times. V is TRBV6-1 and J is TRBJ1-6, with 7 bases fitting TRBD1. The CDR3 runs to 15 residues. The trim removed 2 bases at V and 10 bases at J, leaving 8 bases unmatched. The germline gives CDR1 MNHNS, CDR2 SASEGT. CDR3 DNA sequence: TGTGCCAGCAGTGAAAAAGGGGGCGAAAACTCACCCCTCCACTTT. The encoded protein is CASSEKGGENSPLHF.

This clone was seen only once. The gene calls are TRBV29-1 and TRBJ2-3, with TRBD2 identical over 9 bases. The V gene's germline CDR1 is SQVTM and CDR2 ANQGSEA. J was trimmed by 2 bases and V by 6 bases; bases with no gene match: 9. This CDR3 is built from 15 residues. The CDR3 coding sequence is TGCAGCGTAATAAATAGCGGGGGATCCACAGATACGCAGTATTTT. Translation: CSVINSGGSTDTQYF.

CDR3 in amino acids: CASTEIGTGNGYTF. CDR3 sequence (DNA): TGTGCCAGCACGGAGATCGGGACAGGGAATGGCTACACCTTC. This chain joins TRBV2 and TRBJ1-2, with TRBD1 matching 9 bases. Germline CDR1 reads SNHLY; CDR2 reads FYNNEI. This CDR3 comprises 14 residues. V dropped 7 bases and J dropped 6; count of bases not matched to a gene: 9.

V is TRBV7-9 and J is TRBJ1-2, with a tentative D call TRBD1 (5 bases). This CDR3 comprises 13 residues. Trimming removed 1 base at V and 6 bases at J, with 9 bases between. The germline gives CDR1 SEHNR, CDR2 FQNEAQ (reference sequence). The CDR3 bases are TGTGCCAGCAGCTTAGAAGGGGATAATGGCTACACCTTC. Its translation: CASSLEGDNGYTF.

A remark on this clone: A read error may produce the germline difference seen at one junction end. V gene TRBV5-1 combines with J gene TRBJ2-1; 7 bases line up with TRBD2. The CDR3 has 16 residues. CDR1 and CDR2 (germline): SGHRS, YFSETQ. The CDR3 sequence: CASSLGARESKNEQFF. The CDR3 nucleotides read TGTGCCAGCAGCTTGGGAGCGCGGGAGTCTAAGAATGAGCAGTTCTTC.

This clone occurred a few times. The V and J genes are TRBV25-1 and TRBJ1-6; D may be TRBD1 (5 bases). This CDR3 contains 15 residues. The V end was cut by 4 bases, the J end by 9 bases, with 16 bases between. The germline CDR1 and CDR2 sequences are MGHDK and SYGVNS. The CDR3 spells CASSGAGLVSSPLHF. The DNA for the CDR3 is TGTGCCAGCAGTGGTGCAGGGCTGGTATCTTCACCCCTCCACTTT. Full variable domain (remainder filled in from reference TRBV25-1 and TRBJ1-6): EADIYQTPRYLVIGTGKKITLECSQTMGHDKMYWYQQDPGMELHLIHYSYGVNSTEKGDLSSESTVSRIRTEHFPLTLESARPSHTSQYLCASSGAGLVSSPLHFGNGTRLTVT.

The CDR3 nucleotides read TGCAGCGTTGAAGATTTCCCTTATGGCTACACCTTC. Protein: CSVEDFPYGYTF. The chain is built from TRBV29-1 and TRBJ1-2; D ambiguous. CDR1 and CDR2 from the germline V gene are SQVTM and ANQGSEA. This CDR3 spans 12 amino acids. Trimming shortened V by 0 bases and J by 5 bases, and 7 bases separated the two germline ends.

The chain employs TRBV5-1 and TRBJ1-1; no reliable D call. From germline, CDR1 is SGHRS and CDR2 YFSETQ. The CDR3 covers 14 residues. Trimming shortened V by 4 bases and J by 8 bases, and 18 bases separated the two germline ends. DNA of the CDR3: TGCGCCAGCAGCCCTCCGAACGACGACGGGGAAGCTTTCTTT. Translated: CASSPPNDDGEAFF.

The V and J genes are TRBV6-5 and TRBJ1-1, with D hard to call. V lost 5 bases to trimming and J lost 8 bases, with 18 bases between them. Germline V lookup: CDR1 MNHEY, CDR2 SVGAGI. The CDR3 has 14 residues. The CDR3 spells CASSLTTLPSEAFF. The CDR3 DNA follows: TGTGCCAGCAGTCTAACTACACTACCCTCCGAAGCTTTCTTT.

The chain has TRBV27 and TRBJ2-7; D might be TRBD2 (6 bases). With 5 bases removed from V and 1 base from J, the gap between germline ends came to 9 bases. This CDR3 has 13 amino acids. Germline V gives CDR1 MNHEY, CDR2 SMNVEV (reference sequence). For the CDR3, the DNA is TGTGCCAGCAGTAAGGCGGGGTCCTACGAGCAGTACGTC. Protein: CASSKAGSYEQYV.